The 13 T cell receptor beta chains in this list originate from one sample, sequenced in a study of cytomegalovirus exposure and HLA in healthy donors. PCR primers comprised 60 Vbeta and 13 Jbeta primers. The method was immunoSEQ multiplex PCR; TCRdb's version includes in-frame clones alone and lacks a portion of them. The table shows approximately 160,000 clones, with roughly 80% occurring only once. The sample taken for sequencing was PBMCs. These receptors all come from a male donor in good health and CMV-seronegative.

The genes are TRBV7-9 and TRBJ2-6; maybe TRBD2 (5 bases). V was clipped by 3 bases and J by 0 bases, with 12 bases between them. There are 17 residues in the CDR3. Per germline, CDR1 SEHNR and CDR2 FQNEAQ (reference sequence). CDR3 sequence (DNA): TGTGCCAGCAGCTTCCGCGAGGGTTCCTCTGGGGCCAACGTCCTGACTTTC. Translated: CASSFREGSSGANVLTF.

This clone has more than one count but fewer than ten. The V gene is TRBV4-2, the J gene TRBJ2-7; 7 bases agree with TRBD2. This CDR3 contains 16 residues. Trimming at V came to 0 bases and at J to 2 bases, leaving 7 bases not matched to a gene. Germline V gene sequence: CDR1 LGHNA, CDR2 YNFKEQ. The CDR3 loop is CASSQETSGTAYEQYF. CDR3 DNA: TGTGCCAGCAGCCAAGAAACAAGCGGGACTGCCTACGAGCAGTACTTC.

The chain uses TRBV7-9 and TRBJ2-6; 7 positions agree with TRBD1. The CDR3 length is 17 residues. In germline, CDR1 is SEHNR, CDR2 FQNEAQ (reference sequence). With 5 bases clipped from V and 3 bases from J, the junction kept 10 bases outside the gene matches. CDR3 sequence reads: CASSEKEGGFGANVLTF. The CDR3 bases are TGTGCCAGCAGCGAAAAGGAAGGGGGCTTTGGGGCCAACGTCCTGACTTTC.

CDR3 in amino acids: CASRVDRGPNTGELFF. As DNA, the CDR3 is TGTGCCAGCAGGGTGGACAGGGGACCAAACACCGGGGAGCTGTTTTTT. The V call is TRBV27, the J call TRBJ2-2, with 9 positions matching TRBD1. V lost 6 bases and J lost 2; bases outside the gene matches: 7. The CDR3 sequence is 16 residues long. Germline CDR1 is MNHEY and CDR2 is SMNVEV (reference sequence).

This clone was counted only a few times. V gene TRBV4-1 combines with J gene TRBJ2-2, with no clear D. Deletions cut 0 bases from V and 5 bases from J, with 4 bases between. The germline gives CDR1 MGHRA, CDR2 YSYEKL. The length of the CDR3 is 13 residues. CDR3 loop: CASSQERTGELFF. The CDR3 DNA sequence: TGCGCCAGCAGCCAAGAGAGGACCGGGGAGCTGTTTTTT.

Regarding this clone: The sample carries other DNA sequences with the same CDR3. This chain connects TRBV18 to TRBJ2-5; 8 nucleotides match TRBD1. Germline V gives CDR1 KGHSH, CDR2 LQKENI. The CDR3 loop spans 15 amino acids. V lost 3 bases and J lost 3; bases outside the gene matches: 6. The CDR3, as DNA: TGTGCCAGCTCACCGTCGGGGACAGGCAAAGAGACCCAGTACTTC. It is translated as CASSPSGTGKETQYF. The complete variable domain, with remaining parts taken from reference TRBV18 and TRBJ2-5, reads NAGVMQNPRHLVRRRGQEARLRCSPMKGHSHVYWYRQLPEEGLKFMVYLQKENIIDESGMPKERFSAEFPKEGPSILRIQQVVRGDSAAYFCASSPSGTGKETQYFGPGTRLLVL.

DNA for the CDR3: TGTGCCAGCTCACTAGCACAGGAAGTTAATGAAAAACTGTTTTTT. It encodes CASSLAQEVNEKLFF. The chain links TRBV18 to TRBJ1-4, with D tentatively TRBD1 (5 bases). The germline V gene has CDR1 KGHSH and CDR2 LQKENI. The CDR3 spans 15 residues. Deletions cut 4 bases from V and 4 bases from J, with 13 bases between.

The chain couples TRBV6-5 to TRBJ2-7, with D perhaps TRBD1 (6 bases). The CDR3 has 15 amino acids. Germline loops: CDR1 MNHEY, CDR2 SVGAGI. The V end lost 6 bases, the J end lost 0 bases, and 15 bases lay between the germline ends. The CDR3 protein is CASRPNRAPSYEQYF. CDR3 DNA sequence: TGTGCCAGCAGACCAAACAGGGCGCCCTCCTACGAGCAGTACTTC.

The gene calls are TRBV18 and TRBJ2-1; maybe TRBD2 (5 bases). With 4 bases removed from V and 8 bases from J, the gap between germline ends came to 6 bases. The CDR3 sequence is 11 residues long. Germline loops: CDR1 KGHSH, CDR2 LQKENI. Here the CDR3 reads CASSQGDEQFF. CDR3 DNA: TGTGCCAGCTCACAGGGAGATGAGCAGTTCTTC.

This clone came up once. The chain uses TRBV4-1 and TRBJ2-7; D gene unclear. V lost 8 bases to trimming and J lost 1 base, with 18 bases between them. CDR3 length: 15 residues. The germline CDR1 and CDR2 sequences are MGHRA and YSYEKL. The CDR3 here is CASGPISHSSYEQYF. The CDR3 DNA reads TGCGCCAGCGGCCCCATCAGCCACAGTTCCTACGAGCAGTACTTC.

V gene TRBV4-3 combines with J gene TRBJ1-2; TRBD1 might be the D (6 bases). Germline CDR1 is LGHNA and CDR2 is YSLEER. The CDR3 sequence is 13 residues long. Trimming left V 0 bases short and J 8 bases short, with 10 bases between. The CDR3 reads CASSQEQGAGYTF. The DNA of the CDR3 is TGCGCCAGCAGCCAAGAACAGGGTGCGGGCTACACCTTC.

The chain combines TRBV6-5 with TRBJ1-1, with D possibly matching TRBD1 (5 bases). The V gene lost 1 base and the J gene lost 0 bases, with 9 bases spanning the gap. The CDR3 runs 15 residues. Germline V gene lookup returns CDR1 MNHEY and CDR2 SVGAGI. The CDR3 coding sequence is TGTGCCAGCAGTTACTTGACAGACATGAACACTGAAGCTTTCTTT. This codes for CASSYLTDMNTEAFF.

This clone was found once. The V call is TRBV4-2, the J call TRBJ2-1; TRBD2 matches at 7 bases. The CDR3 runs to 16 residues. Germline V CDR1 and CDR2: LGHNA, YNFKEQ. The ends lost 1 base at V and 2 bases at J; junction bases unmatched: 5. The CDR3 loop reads CASSQGASGAYNEQFF. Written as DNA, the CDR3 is TGTGCCAGCAGCCAAGGAGCAAGCGGGGCCTACAATGAGCAGTTCTTC.